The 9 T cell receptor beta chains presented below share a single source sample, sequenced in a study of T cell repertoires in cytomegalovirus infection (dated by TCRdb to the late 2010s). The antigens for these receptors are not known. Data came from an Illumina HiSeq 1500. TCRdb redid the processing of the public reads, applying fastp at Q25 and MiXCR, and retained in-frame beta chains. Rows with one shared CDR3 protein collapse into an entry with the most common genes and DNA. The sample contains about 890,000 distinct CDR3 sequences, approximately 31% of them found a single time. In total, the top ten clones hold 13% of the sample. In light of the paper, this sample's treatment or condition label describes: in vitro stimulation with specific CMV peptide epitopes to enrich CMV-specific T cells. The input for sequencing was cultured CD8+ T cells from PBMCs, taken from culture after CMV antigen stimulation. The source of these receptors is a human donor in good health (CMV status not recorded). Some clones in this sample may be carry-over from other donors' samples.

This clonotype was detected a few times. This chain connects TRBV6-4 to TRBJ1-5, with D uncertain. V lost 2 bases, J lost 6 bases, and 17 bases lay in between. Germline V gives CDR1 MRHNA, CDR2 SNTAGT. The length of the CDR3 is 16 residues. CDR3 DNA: TGTGCCAGCAGTGACCTCACAGATGTCGGATCTCAGCCCCAGCATTTT. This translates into CASSDLTDVGSQPQHF.

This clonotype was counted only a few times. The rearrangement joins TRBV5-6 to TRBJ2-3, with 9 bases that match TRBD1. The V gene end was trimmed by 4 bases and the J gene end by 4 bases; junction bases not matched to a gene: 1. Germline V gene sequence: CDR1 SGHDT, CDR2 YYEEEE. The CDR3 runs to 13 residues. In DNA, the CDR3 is TGTGCCAGCAGCCACAGGGGGCCAGATACGCAGTATTTT. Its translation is CASSHRGPDTQYF.

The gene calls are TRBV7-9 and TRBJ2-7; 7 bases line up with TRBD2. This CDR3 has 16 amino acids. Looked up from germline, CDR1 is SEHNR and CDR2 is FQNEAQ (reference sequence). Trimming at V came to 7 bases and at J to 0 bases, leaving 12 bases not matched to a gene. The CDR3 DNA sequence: TGTGCCAGCACCTCTGAGGGGCGGGGGAGCTCCTACGAGCAGTACTTC. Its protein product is CASTSEGRGSSYEQYF.

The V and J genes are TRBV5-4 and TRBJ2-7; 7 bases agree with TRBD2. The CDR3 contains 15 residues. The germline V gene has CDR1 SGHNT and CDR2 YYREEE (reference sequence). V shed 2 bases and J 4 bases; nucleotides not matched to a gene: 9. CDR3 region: CASSFSDTGGYEQYF. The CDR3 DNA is TGTGCCAGCAGCTTCTCGGACACCGGGGGGTACGAGCAGTACTTC. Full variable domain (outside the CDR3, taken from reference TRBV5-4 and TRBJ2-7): ETGVTQSPTHLIKTRGQQVTLRCSSQSGHNTVSWYQQALGQGPQFIFQYYREEENGRGNFPPRFSGLQFPNYSSELNVNALELDDSALYLCASSFSDTGGYEQYFGPGTRLTVT.

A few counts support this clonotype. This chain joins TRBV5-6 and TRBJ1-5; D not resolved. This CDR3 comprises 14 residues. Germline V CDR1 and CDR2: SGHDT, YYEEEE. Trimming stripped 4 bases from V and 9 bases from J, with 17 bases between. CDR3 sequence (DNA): TGTGCCAGCAGCCTTAATTACAGTCGGGGGCCCCAGCATTTT. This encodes CASSLNYSRGPQHF.

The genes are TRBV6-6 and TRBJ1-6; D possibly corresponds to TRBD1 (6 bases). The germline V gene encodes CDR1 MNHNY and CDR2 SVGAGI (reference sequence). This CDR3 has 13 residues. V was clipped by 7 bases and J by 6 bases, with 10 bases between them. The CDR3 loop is CASNGQTNSPLHF. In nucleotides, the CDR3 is TGTGCCAGCAACGGACAGACTAATTCACCCCTCCACTTT.

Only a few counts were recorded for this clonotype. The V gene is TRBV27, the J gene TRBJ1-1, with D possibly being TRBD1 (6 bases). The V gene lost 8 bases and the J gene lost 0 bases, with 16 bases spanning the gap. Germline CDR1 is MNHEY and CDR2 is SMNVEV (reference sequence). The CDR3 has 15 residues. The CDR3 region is CASLAGGSVNTEAFF. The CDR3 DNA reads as TGTGCCAGCCTGGCCGGGGGCTCGGTGAACACTGAAGCTTTCTTT.

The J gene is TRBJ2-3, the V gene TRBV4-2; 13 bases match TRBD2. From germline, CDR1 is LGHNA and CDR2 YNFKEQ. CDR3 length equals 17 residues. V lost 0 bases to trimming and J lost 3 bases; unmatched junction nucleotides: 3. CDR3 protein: CASSQETSGGWTDTQYF. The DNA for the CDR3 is TGTGCCAGCAGCCAAGAGACTAGCGGGGGGTGGACAGATACGCAGTATTTT.

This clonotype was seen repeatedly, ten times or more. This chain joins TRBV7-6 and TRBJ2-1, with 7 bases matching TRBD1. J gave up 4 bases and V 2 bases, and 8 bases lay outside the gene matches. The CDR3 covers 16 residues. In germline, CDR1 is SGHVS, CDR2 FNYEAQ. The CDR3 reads CASSLKLTGLYNEQFF. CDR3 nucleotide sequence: TGTGCCAGCAGCTTAAAGCTGACAGGGCTATACAATGAGCAGTTCTTC. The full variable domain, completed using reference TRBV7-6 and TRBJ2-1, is GAGVSQSPRYKVTKRGQDVALRCDPISGHVSLYWYRQALGQGPEFLTYFNYEAQQDKSGLPNDRFSAERPEGSISTLTIQRTEQRDSAMYRCASSLKLTGLYNEQFFGPGTRLTVL.